Below, 30 T cell receptor beta chains from the same sample are listed, as sequenced in a study of T cells in Graves' hyperthyroidism and ophthalmopathy. TCR beta CDR3 sequences were amplified from RNA transcripts. Researchers ran a first-round RT-PCR on the TCR CDR3 using the HTBI primer set. TCRdb reprocessed the multiplex PCR reads with MiXCR, giving one entry per CDR3 protein. The profile shows roughly 350,000 distinct CDR3 sequences, roughly 14% of them singletons. The sample comprised blood. Source of these receptors: a woman between 25 and 40 years old with Graves' ophthalmopathy.

Ten or more counts support this clonotype. J is TRBJ2-7 and V is TRBV5-1, with TRBD2 as a possible D gene (5 bases). V dropped 4 bases and J dropped 9 bases, with 17 bases sitting between them. The germline V gene has CDR1 SGHRS and CDR2 YFSETQ. This CDR3 comprises 13 residues. The CDR3 region is CASSPEGLGWQYF. The CDR3, as DNA: TGCGCCAGCAGCCCAGAGGGTCTCGGTTGGCAGTACTTC.

This clonotype was detected many times. This sequence joins TRBV15 and TRBJ2-3; D is ambiguous. Germline CDR1 LNHNV, CDR2 YYDKDF (reference sequence). Trimming shortened V by 0 bases and J by 6 bases, and 4 bases separated the two germline ends. The CDR3 runs to 12 residues. The CDR3 is CATSRDGDTQYF. The CDR3 DNA reads as TGTGCCACCAGCAGAGACGGCGATACGCAGTATTTT.

This clonotype was counted ten times or more. The chain joins TRBV6-6 to TRBJ1-5; D remains unclear. V was clipped by 2 bases and J by 0 bases, with 8 bases between them. The CDR3 extends over 15 amino acids. Germline CDR1 is MNHNY and CDR2 is SVGAGI (reference sequence). The CDR3 nucleotides are TGTGCCAGCAGTTACAGGTGGGATAGCAATCAGCCCCAGCATTTT. Protein: CASSYRWDSNQPQHF.

Ten or more counts support this clonotype. J is TRBJ1-2 and V is TRBV2; D is uncertain. Between the trimmed V and J ends, which lost 4 bases and 4 bases, there was a span of 4 bases. Germline CDR1 is SNHLY and CDR2 is FYNNEI. The CDR3 runs to 11 residues. CDR3 nucleotides: TGTGCCAGCAGTGGTTCCTATGGCTACACCTTC. The encoded protein is CASSGSYGYTF. The whole variable domain, remainder taken from reference TRBV2 and TRBJ1-2, is EPEVTQTPSHQVTQMGQEVILRCVPISNHLYFYWYRQILGQKVEFLVSFYNNEISEKSEIFDDQFSVERPDGSNFTLKIRSTKLEDSAMYFCASSGSYGYTFGSGTRLTVV.

This clonotype was seen repeatedly, ten times or more. The chain is built from TRBV28 and TRBJ2-7, with D possibly TRBD1 on 6 matching bases. V lost 4 bases and J 12 bases, leaving 37 bases between the germline ends. Germline V gene sequence: CDR1 MDHEN, CDR2 SYDVKM. The CDR3 extends over 19 amino acids. The CDR3 region has the DNA TGTGCCAGCAGTTCCCCTCGACAGGTAAAACTAAAGGATTCCGAGCAGCTGTACTTC. This translates into CASSSPRQVKLKDSEQLYF. Together with reference TRBV28 and TRBJ2-7, the CDR3 gives the full variable domain: DVKVTQSSRYLVKRTGEKVFLECVQDMDHENMFWYRQDPGLGLRLIYFSYDVKMKEKGDIPEGYSVSREKKERFSLILESASTNQTSMYLCASSSPRQVKLKDSEQLYFGPGTRLTVT.

This clonotype was seen ten or more times. CDR3 nucleotide sequence: TGTGCCAGCAGCTTAGATCTGAGATCCGAGCAGTACTTC. Protein product: CASSLDLRSEQYF. The chain recombines TRBV7-9 with TRBJ2-7; D is unclear. CDR3 size: 13 residues. Trimming removed 1 base at V and 6 bases at J, with 10 bases between. CDR1 and CDR2 (germline): SEHNR, FQNEAQ (reference sequence). Full variable domain (rest looked up from reference TRBV7-9 and TRBJ2-7): DTGVSQNPRHKITKRGQNVTFRCDPISEHNRLYWYRQTLGQGPEFLTYFQNEAQLEKSRLLSDRFSAERPKGSFSTLEIQRTEQGDSAMYLCASSLDLRSEQYFGPGTRLTVT.

Ten or more counts support this clonotype. The chain couples TRBV27 to TRBJ2-7; TRBD2 is a possible D gene (6 bases). Trimming took 4 bases from V and 3 from J, leaving 16 bases between them. The CDR3 contains 15 residues. Per germline, CDR1 MNHEY and CDR2 SMNVEV (reference sequence). As DNA, the CDR3 is TGTGCCAGCAGTTCTCCGACTAGTCCCCTCTACGAGCAGTACTTC. As protein: CASSSPTSPLYEQYF.

J is TRBJ2-3 and V is TRBV19, with D unresolved. The CDR3 loop spans 12 amino acids. V was clipped by 10 bases and J by 2 bases, with 10 bases between them. Germline V gene data show CDR1 as LNHDA and CDR2 as SQIVND (reference sequence). CDR3 nucleotides: TGTGCCACATCCCCAGCCACAGATACGCAGTATTTT. This sequence encodes CATSPATDTQYF.

This clonotype was counted many times. The chain uses TRBV29-1 and TRBJ2-5, with D tentatively TRBD2 (6 bases). CDR1 is SQVTM and CDR2 is ANQGSEA in the germline V gene. Trimming stripped 2 bases from V and 6 bases from J, with 22 bases between. CDR3 size: 16 residues. The CDR3 sequence is CSVESPGSAARKTQYF. The DNA for the CDR3 is TGCAGCGTTGAATCCCCCGGGAGTGCCGCGCGAAAGACCCAGTACTTC.

A word on this clonotype: Possible read error: a much larger clone is one base away. The chain links TRBV12-3 or TRBV12-4 to TRBJ2-5; 9 bases match TRBD2. The length of the CDR3 is 15 residues. As DNA, the CDR3 is TGTGCCAGCAGCCCACGGACTAGCGCACAAGAGGCCCAGTACTTC. This encodes CASSPRTSAQEAQYF.

Regarding this clonotype: Relative to the germline gene, one junction end is altered; a read error may explain this. This rearrangement joins TRBV30 to TRBJ2-6; a possible D gene is TRBD1 (5 bases). This CDR3 has 15 amino acids. Per the germline V gene, CDR1 is GTSNPN and CDR2 is SVGIG (reference sequence). The DNA of the CDR3 is TGTGCCTGGATGGAAGGAAGCTCTGGGGCCAACGTCCGGACTTTC. As protein: CAWMEGSSGANVRTF.

This clonotype was found a few times. The V call is TRBV12-3 or TRBV12-4, the J call TRBJ2-1; 7 bases line up with TRBD1. CDR3 length: 16 amino acids. J was trimmed by 2 bases and V by 6 bases; bases with no gene match: 10. The CDR3 region has the DNA TGTGCCAGCAGCACCTTCCAGGGGACAGCCTACAATGAGCAGTTCTTC. The encoded protein is CASSTFQGTAYNEQFF.

This sequence joins TRBV6-4 and TRBJ2-3; possibly TRBD2 for D (5 bases). Trimming removed 2 bases from V and 3 bases from J, with 12 bases in between. The CDR3 has 15 residues. Germline V gene sequence: CDR1 MRHNA, CDR2 SNTAGT. CDR3 nucleotides: TGTGCCAGCAGTGACGGGAGAGGTGGGACAGATACGCAGTATTTT. As protein: CASSDGRGGTDTQYF.

Many counts were recorded for this clonotype. CDR3 DNA sequence: TGTGCCAGCAGCCAAAGACAGGACACTGAAGCTTTCTTT. Translation: CASSQRQDTEAFF. The chain combines TRBV3-1 with TRBJ1-1, with D possibly being TRBD1 (6 bases). Trimming took 2 bases from V and 3 from J, leaving 7 bases between them. The germline CDR1 and CDR2 sequences are LGHDT and YNNKEL (reference sequence). This CDR3 is built from 13 residues.

This clonotype was seen many times. The rearrangement uses TRBV27 and TRBJ1-5, with TRBD1 identical over 7 bases. V shed 3 bases, J shed 4 bases, and the junction held 6 bases outside the gene matches. The length of the CDR3 is 15 residues. From germline, CDR1 is MNHEY and CDR2 SMNVEV (reference sequence). The CDR3: CASSFQGTDNQPQHF. DNA of the CDR3: TGTGCCAGCAGTTTTCAGGGGACAGATAATCAGCCCCAGCATTTT.

This clonotype was seen many times. The V call is TRBV12-3 or TRBV12-4, the J call TRBJ2-1; D might be TRBD2 (6 bases). The ends were cut back, 7 bases at V and 0 bases at J, with 13 bases in the middle. The CDR3 totals 15 residues. CDR3 sequence (DNA): TGTGCCAGCAACGTGGGACTTCCCTCCTACAATGAGCAGTTCTTC. Translation gives CASNVGLPSYNEQFF.

This clonotype was detected ten times or more. The chain recombines TRBV13 with TRBJ1-1; no reliable D call. This CDR3 has 11 amino acids. Germline V gene lookup returns CDR1 PRHDT and CDR2 FYEKMQ (reference sequence). The germline V and J ends were trimmed by 2 bases and 6 bases, with 4 bases remaining between them. The CDR3 DNA sequence: TGTGCCAGCAGCTTACGCCCTGAAGCTTTCTTT. Its translation: CASSLRPEAFF.

The table lists this clonotype with many counts. This chain links TRBV20-1 with TRBJ2-7; the match to TRBD2 covers 11 bases. Trimming took 7 bases from V and 5 from J; bases not matched to a gene: 10. Germline CDR1 DFQATT, CDR2 SNEGSKA (reference sequence). The CDR3 is 14 amino acids. CDR3 loop: CSVLPTSGTDEQYF. For the CDR3, the DNA is TGCAGTGTTCTTCCGACTAGCGGGACCGACGAGCAGTACTTC.

This clonotype was counted between two and nine times. This rearrangement joins TRBV29-1 to TRBJ2-3; no clear D gene. The V end was cut by 7 bases, the J end by 6 bases, with 17 bases between. From germline, CDR1 is SQVTM and CDR2 ANQGSEA. The CDR3 consists of 13 residues. DNA for the CDR3: TGCAGCGCTCCGCTGAGGTCGAGCGATACGCAGTATTTT. Translating gives CSAPLRSSDTQYF.

This clonotype was seen at least ten times. In nucleotides, the CDR3 is TGTGCCAGCAGCGTTGGTTTTTCTAACTATGGCTACACCTTC. Protein product: CASSVGFSNYGYTF. V and J are TRBV7-2 and TRBJ1-2; no definite D call. Germline V lookup: CDR1 SGHTA, CDR2 FQGNSA. This CDR3 has 14 residues. V was trimmed by 5 bases and J by 0 bases, leaving 10 bases between them.

With respect to this clonotype: This may come from a read error, since a much larger clone is one base off. The gene calls are TRBV4-1 and TRBJ2-7; D is perhaps TRBD2 (5 bases). V lost 0 bases to trimming and J lost 1 base, with 10 bases between them. This CDR3 region has 15 residues. From germline, CDR1 is MGHRA and CDR2 YSYEKL. The CDR3 sequence is CASSQEVAMSYEQYF. The CDR3 DNA reads TGCGCCAGCAGCCAAGAAGTAGCGATGTCCTACGAGCAGTACTTC.

This clonotype was seen at least ten times. This CDR3 is CASSLPTGLGGSPLHF. In DNA, the CDR3 is TGTGCCAGCAGCCTCCCGACAGGCCTCGGCGGGTCACCCCTCCACTTT. The rearrangement uses TRBV3-1 and TRBJ1-6; TRBD1 is a possible D gene (6 bases). Germline V CDR1 and CDR2: LGHDT, YNNKEL (reference sequence). The CDR3 consists of 16 residues. The V and J ends lost 4 bases and 10 bases respectively, with 20 bases between them.

This clonotype was detected many times. The chain couples TRBV5-5 to TRBJ1-1, with 7 bases identical to TRBD1. There are 19 residues in the CDR3. Germline trimming cut 1 base from V and 3 bases from J; bases unmatched to any gene: 18. Germline-derived CDR1 and CDR2 are SGHKS and YYEKEE (reference sequence). The CDR3 DNA reads TGTGCCAGCAGCTTGAAATTGGTTGGGACAGCAAAAAGACACACTGAAGCTTTCTTT. It translates to CASSLKLVGTAKRHTEAFF.

Ten or more counts support this clonotype. J is TRBJ2-2 and V is TRBV3-1; 9 positions agree with TRBD1. This CDR3 has 15 amino acids. Unmatched junction bases numbered 7, after V lost 4 bases and J lost 7 bases. CDR1 LGHDT and CDR2 YNNKEL come from the germline V gene (reference sequence). CDR3 loop: CASSPARTGDGELFF. CDR3 nucleotide sequence: TGTGCCAGCAGCCCTGCGCGGACAGGGGACGGGGAGCTGTTTTTT.

This chain connects TRBV7-2 to TRBJ2-1; D is perhaps TRBD2 (5 bases). The germline V gene encodes CDR1 SGHTA and CDR2 FQGNSA. The CDR3 is 15 residues long. V was clipped by 1 base and J by 7 bases, with 14 bases between them. CDR3 DNA sequence: TGTGCCAGCAGCTTAGGAGGGCCCCAACGGAATGAGCAGTTCTTC. Translation gives CASSLGGPQRNEQFF.

The chain has TRBV30 and TRBJ2-1, with 8 nucleotides matching TRBD2. Germline lookup yields CDR1 GTSNPN and CDR2 SVGIG (reference sequence). The CDR3 loop spans 15 amino acids. Trimming at V came to 2 bases and at J to 4 bases, leaving 7 bases not matched to a gene. This CDR3 reads CAWSSSGSPYNEQFF. The CDR3 bases are TGTGCCTGGAGTTCAAGCGGGAGTCCTTACAATGAGCAGTTCTTC.

This clonotype was recorded only once. A clone one base away is much larger, so this may be a read error. The chain has TRBV12-3 or TRBV12-4 and TRBJ2-1, with 7 bases matching TRBD1. Trimming cost V 11 bases and J 5 bases; bases outside gene matches: 9. The length of the CDR3 is 13 residues. DNA for the CDR3: TGTGCCGGCTGGAAGGGGGCTGACAATGAGCAGTTCTTC. This encodes CAGWKGADNEQFF.

Many counts were recorded for this clonotype. The J gene is TRBJ1-5, the V gene TRBV28; no clear D. The CDR3 spans 11 residues. V shed 8 bases and J shed 7 bases, with 9 bases lying between them. Looked up from germline, CDR1 is MDHEN and CDR2 is SYDVKM. The CDR3: CASGAGQPQHF. The CDR3 coding sequence is TGTGCCAGCGGTGCCGGGCAGCCCCAGCATTTT. The whole variable domain, remainder taken from reference TRBV28 and TRBJ1-5, is DVKVTQSSRYLVKRTGEKVFLECVQDMDHENMFWYRQDPGLGLRLIYFSYDVKMKEKGDIPEGYSVSREKKERFSLILESASTNQTSMYLCASGAGQPQHFGDGTRLSIL.

This clonotype has at least ten counts. This chain uses TRBV20-1 with TRBJ2-7; D possibly uses TRBD1 or TRBD2 (6 bases each). V was cut by 6 bases and J by 5 bases, with 20 bases left in between. CDR1 and CDR2 from the germline V gene are DFQATT and SNEGSKA (reference sequence). The CDR3 is 14 residues long. The CDR3 is CSAPLLQGGNEQYF. CDR3 coding DNA: TGCAGTGCCCCGCTCCTACAGGGAGGTAACGAGCAGTACTTC.

This clonotype has at least ten counts. The chain couples TRBV28 to TRBJ1-5; D is unresolved. Trimming removed 6 bases from V and 0 bases from J, with 12 bases in between. The CDR3 consists of 15 residues. The germline V gene encodes CDR1 MDHEN and CDR2 SYDVKM. CDR3 region: CASRVKTYSNQPQHF. DNA of the CDR3: TGTGCCAGCAGGGTTAAGACTTATAGCAATCAGCCCCAGCATTTT.